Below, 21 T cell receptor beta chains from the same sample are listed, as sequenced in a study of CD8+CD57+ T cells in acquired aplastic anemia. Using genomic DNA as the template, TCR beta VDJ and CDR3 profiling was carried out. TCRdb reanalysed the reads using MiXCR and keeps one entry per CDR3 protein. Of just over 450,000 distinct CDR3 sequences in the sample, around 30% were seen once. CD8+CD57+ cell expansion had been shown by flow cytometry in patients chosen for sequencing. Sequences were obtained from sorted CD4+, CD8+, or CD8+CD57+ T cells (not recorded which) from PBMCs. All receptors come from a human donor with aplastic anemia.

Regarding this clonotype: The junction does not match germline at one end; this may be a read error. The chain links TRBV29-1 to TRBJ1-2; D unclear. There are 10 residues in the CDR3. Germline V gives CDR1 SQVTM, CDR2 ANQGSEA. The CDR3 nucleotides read TGCAGCGTTGGCTCCGAGGGCTACGCCTTC. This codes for CSVGSEGYAF.

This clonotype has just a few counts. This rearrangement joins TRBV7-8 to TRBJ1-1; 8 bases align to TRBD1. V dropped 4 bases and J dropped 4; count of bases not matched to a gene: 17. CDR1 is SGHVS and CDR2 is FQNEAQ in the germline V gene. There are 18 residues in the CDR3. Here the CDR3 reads CASSSRPVTGDRITEAFF. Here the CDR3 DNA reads TGTGCCAGCAGCTCTAGGCCTGTGACAGGGGACAGAATCACTGAAGCTTTCTTT.

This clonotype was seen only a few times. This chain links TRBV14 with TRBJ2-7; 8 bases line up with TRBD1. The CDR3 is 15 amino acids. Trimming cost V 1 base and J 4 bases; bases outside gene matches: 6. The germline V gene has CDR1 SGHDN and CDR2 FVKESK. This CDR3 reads CASSQGMGQEYEQYF. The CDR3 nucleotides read TGTGCCAGCAGCCAAGGCATGGGACAGGAATACGAGCAGTACTTC.

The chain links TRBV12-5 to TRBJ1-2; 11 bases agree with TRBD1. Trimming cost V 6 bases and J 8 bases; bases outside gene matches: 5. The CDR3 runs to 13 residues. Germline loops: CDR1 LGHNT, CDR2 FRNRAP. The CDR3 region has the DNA TGTGCTAGTGGACCGGACAGGGGGCTCGGCTACACCTTC. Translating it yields CASGPDRGLGYTF.

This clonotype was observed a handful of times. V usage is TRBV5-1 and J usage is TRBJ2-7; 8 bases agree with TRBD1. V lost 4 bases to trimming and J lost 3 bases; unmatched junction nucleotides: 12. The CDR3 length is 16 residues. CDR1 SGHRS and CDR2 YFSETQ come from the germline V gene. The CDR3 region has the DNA TGCGCCAGCAGCCCCCTAACCGGGACAGGCCACTACGAGCAGTACTTC. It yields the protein CASSPLTGTGHYEQYF.

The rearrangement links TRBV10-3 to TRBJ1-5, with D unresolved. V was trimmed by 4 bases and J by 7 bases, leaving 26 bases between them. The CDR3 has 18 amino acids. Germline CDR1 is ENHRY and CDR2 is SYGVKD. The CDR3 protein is CAISVNRLAEPYEQPQHF. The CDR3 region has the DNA TGTGCCATCAGTGTTAATAGACTAGCGGAGCCCTACGAGCAGCCCCAGCATTTT.

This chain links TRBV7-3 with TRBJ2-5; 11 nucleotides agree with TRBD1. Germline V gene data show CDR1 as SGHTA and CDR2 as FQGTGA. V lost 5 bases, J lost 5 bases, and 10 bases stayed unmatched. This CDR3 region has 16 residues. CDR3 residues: CASSAPGTGGLETQYF. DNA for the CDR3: TGTGCCAGCAGCGCCCCCGGGACAGGGGGATTGGAGACCCAGTACTTC.

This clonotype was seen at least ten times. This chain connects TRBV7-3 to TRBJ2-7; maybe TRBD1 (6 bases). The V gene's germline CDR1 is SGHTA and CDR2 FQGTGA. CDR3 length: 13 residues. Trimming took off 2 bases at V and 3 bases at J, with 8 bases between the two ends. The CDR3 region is CASSLQTGYEQYF. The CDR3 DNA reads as TGTGCCAGCAGCTTACAGACAGGCTACGAGCAGTACTTC.

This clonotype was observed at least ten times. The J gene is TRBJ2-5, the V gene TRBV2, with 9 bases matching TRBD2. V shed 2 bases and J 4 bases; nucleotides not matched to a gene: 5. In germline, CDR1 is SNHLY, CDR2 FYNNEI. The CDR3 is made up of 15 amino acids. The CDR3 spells CASSELAGIVETQYF. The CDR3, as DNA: TGTGCCAGCAGTGAACTAGCGGGAATCGTAGAGACCCAGTACTTC.

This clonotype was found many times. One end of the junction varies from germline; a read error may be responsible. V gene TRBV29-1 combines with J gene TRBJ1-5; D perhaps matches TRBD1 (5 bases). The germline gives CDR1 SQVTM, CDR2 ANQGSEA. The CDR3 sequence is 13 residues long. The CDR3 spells CSVKDRGNQPQHF. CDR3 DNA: TGCAGCGTTAAAGATAGGGGTAATCAGCCCCAGCATTTT.

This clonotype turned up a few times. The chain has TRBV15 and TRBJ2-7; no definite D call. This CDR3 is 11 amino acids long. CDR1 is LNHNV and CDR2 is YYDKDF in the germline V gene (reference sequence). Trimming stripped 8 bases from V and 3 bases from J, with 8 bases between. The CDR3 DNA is TGTGCCACCGCGGACGGCTACGAGCAGTACTTC. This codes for CATADGYEQYF.

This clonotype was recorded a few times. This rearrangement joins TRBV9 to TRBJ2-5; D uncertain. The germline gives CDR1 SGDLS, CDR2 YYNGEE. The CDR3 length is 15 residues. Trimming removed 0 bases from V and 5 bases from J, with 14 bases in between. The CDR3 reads CASSVEPARTETQYF. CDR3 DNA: TGTGCCAGCAGCGTAGAACCCGCGCGGACGGAGACCCAGTACTTC.

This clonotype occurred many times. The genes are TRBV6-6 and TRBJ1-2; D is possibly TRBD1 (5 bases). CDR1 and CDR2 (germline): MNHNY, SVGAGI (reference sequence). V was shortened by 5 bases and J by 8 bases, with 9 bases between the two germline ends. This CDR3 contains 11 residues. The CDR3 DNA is TGTGCCAGCAGTCGCGCAGGGGGCTACACCTTC. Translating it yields CASSRAGGYTF.

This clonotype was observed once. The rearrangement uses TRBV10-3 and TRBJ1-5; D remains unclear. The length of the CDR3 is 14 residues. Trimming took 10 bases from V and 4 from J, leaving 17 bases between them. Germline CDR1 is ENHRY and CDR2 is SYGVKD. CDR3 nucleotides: TGTGCCAGCGGGAAAGCTGACACAAATCAGCCCCAGCATTTT. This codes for CASGKADTNQPQHF.

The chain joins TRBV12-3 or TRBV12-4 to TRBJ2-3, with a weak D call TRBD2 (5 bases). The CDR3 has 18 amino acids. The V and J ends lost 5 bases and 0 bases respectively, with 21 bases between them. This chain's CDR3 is CASSPVVLAGKSTDTQYF. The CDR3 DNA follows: TGTGCCAGCAGTCCAGTCGTCCTAGCCGGGAAAAGCACAGATACGCAGTATTTT.

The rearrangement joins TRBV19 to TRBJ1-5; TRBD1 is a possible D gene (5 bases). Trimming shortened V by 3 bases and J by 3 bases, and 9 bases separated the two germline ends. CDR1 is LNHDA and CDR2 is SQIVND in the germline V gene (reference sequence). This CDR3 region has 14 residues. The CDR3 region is CASSIVRVNQPQHF. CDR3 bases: TGTGCCAGTAGTATTGTCAGGGTCAATCAGCCCCAGCATTTT.

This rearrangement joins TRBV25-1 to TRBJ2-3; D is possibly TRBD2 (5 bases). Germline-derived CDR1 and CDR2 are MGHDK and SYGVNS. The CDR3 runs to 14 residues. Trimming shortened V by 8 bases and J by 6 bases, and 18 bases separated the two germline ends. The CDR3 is CASGEISEEDTQYF. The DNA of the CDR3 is TGTGCCAGCGGAGAGATTAGCGAAGAGGATACGCAGTATTTT.

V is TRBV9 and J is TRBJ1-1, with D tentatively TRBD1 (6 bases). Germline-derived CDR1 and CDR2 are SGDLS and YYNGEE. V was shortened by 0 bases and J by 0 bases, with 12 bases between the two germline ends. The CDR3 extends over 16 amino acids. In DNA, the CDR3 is TGTGCCAGCAGCGTAGATGGGGGCAATATGAACACTGAAGCTTTCTTT. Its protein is CASSVDGGNMNTEAFF.

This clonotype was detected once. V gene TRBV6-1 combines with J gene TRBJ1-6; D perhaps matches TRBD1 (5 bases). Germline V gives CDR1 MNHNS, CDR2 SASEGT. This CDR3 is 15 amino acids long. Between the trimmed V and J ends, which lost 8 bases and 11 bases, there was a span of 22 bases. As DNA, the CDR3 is TGTGCCAGCCAAAGGGGAGGGGTTACCGATCCACCCCTCCACTTT. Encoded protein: CASQRGGVTDPPLHF.

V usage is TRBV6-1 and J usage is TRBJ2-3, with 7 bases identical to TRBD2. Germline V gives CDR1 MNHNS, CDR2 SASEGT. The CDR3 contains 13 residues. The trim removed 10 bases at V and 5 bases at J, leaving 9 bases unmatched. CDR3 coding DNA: TGTGCCACCTACGGAACTAGCGAAGATACGCAGTATTTT. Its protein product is CATYGTSEDTQYF.

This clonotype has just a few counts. The CDR3 spells CASSSDGGPTDTQYF. The CDR3 DNA reads as TGCGCCAGCAGCTCCGACGGGGGGCCCACAGATACGCAGTATTTT. This chain uses TRBV5-1 with TRBJ2-3; perhaps TRBD2 as D (7 bases). V was trimmed by 3 bases and J by 2 bases, leaving 13 bases between them. From germline, CDR1 is SGHRS and CDR2 YFSETQ. CDR3 length: 15 amino acids.